The 26 T cell receptor beta chains listed next were all sequenced from one sample in a study of PD-1 blockade in classical Hodgkin lymphoma. Sequenced by immunoSEQ multiplex PCR; TCRdb stores in-frame clones only, minus some. Seen here are under 40,000 clones, around 90% observed once, and the top ten hold more than 1%. Specified time point: newly diagnosed, previously untreated cHL patient sample. Starting with thawed PBMCs, CD4+ T cells were purified by magnetic negative selection. Sequencing was carried out using CD4+ T cells from blood. These receptor sequences come from a human donor with classical Hodgkin lymphoma.

The chain has TRBV6-1 and TRBJ2-2; 12 bases map to TRBD2. Trimming cost V 7 bases and J 6 bases; bases outside gene matches: 6. The CDR3 is 15 residues long. Looked up from germline, CDR1 is MNHNS and CDR2 is SASEGT. In DNA form, the CDR3 reads TGTGCCAGCAAAAGACTAGCGGGAGAATCCGGGGAGCTGTTTTTT. It translates to CASKRLAGESGELFF.

The chain has TRBV5-8 and TRBJ2-7; D call uncertain. The V end lost 2 bases, the J end lost 3 bases, and 12 bases lay between the germline ends. Germline CDR1 reads SGHTS; CDR2 reads YDEGEE. The CDR3 runs to 14 residues. In DNA, the CDR3 is TGTGCCAGCAGCTTTAGTTTAGGGATCTACGAGCAGTACTTC. Translating it yields CASSFSLGIYEQYF.

V usage is TRBV7-2 and J usage is TRBJ1-2; 8 bases map to TRBD1. With V trimmed by 0 bases and J by 7 bases, 1 base remained unmatched. From germline, CDR1 is SGHTA and CDR2 FQGNSA. This CDR3 spans 13 amino acids. The CDR3 nucleotides read TGTGCCAGCAGCTTAGCCCAGGGGGCTGGCTACACCTTC. It codes for CASSLAQGAGYTF. The variable domain in full, with the rest retrieved from reference TRBV7-2 and TRBJ1-2, is GAGVSQSPSNKVTEKGKDVELRCDPISGHTALYWYRQSLGQGLEFLIYFQGNSAPDKSGLPSDRFSAERTGGSVSTLTIQRTQQEDSAVYLCASSLAQGAGYTFGSGTRLTVV.

The genes are TRBV27 and TRBJ2-7, with TRBD2 matching 7 bases. The CDR3 is 15 residues long. After removal of 1 base from V and 2 bases from J, the junction contained 5 bases not matched to a gene. Germline loops: CDR1 MNHEY, CDR2 SMNVEV (reference sequence). The CDR3 is CASSLWGGGAYEQYF. The DNA for the CDR3 is TGTGCCAGCAGTTTATGGGGGGGTGGGGCCTACGAGCAGTACTTC.

The J gene is TRBJ2-1, the V gene TRBV5-1, with TRBD2 matching 11 bases. The trim removed 3 bases at V and 4 bases at J, leaving 6 bases unmatched. The CDR3 has 16 residues. Germline CDR1 and CDR2: SGHRS and YFSETQ. CDR3 in DNA: TGCGCCAGCAGCTCTAATCGACTAGCGGGATACAATGAGCAGTTCTTC. Protein product: CASSSNRLAGYNEQFF.

The chain links TRBV5-1 to TRBJ2-5; TRBD1 matches at 11 bases. V gave up 4 bases and J gave up 4 bases; unmatched junction bases: 9. The CDR3 sequence is 16 residues long. Germline CDR1 SGHRS, CDR2 YFSETQ. The CDR3 reads CASSRGTGGHLETQYF. CDR3 DNA sequence: TGCGCCAGCAGCCGGGGGACAGGGGGGCATCTAGAGACCCAGTACTTC.

This chain uses TRBV9 with TRBJ2-2; D is possibly TRBD2 (5 bases). Germline CDR1 is SGDLS and CDR2 is YYNGEE. There are 14 residues in the CDR3. V was clipped by 0 bases and J by 4 bases, with 7 bases between them. Written as DNA, the CDR3 is TGTGCCAGCAGCGTAGAGAGCGGCACCGGGGAGCTGTTTTTT. This sequence encodes CASSVESGTGELFF.

V is TRBV10-1 and J is TRBJ2-7; D might be TRBD1 (6 bases). This CDR3 is 15 amino acids long. V was clipped by 6 bases and J by 4 bases, with 19 bases between them. Germline lookup yields CDR1 WNHNN and CDR2 SYGVQD (reference sequence). The CDR3 nucleotides are TGCGCCAGCAGCTCCGACAGGTCCCCCCCGTACGAGCAGTACTTC. It is translated as CASSSDRSPPYEQYF.

V gene TRBV18 combines with J gene TRBJ1-1; D might be TRBD1 (5 bases). The CDR3 has 14 residues. The V gene's germline CDR1 is KGHSH and CDR2 LQKENI. Between the trimmed V and J ends, which lost 0 bases and 5 bases, there was a span of 10 bases. The CDR3, as DNA: TGTGCCAGCTCACCACCCGGGGCTGGGACTGAAGCTTTCTTT. It translates to CASSPPGAGTEAFF.

In this sample, this clone turned up once. This sequence joins TRBV15 and TRBJ2-5; D unresolved. Trimming removed 0 bases at V and 10 bases at J, with 15 bases between. The CDR3 is 14 residues long. Per the germline V gene, CDR1 is LNHNV and CDR2 is YYDKDF (reference sequence). In DNA, the CDR3 is TGTGCCACCAGCAGAGATCAATGGGGTGGGCGCCAGTACTTC. Residues: CATSRDQWGGRQYF.

In this sample, this clone turned up once. The chain is built from TRBV5-5 and TRBJ1-5, with D maybe TRBD1 (5 bases). This CDR3 has 15 amino acids. Germline V gene lookup returns CDR1 SGHKS and CDR2 YYEKEE (reference sequence). Trimming removed 1 base from V and 3 bases from J, with 11 bases in between. This CDR3 reads CASSLFSGLNQPQHF. CDR3 nucleotide sequence: TGTGCCAGCAGCTTGTTCTCGGGGCTCAATCAGCCCCAGCATTTT.

V gene TRBV5-1 combines with J gene TRBJ2-7, with 12 bases aligning to TRBD2. This CDR3 is built from 16 residues. V trimming: 2 bases; J trimming: 4 bases; junction bases outside the gene matches: 7. The germline V gene has CDR1 SGHRS and CDR2 YFSETQ. CDR3 coding DNA: TGCGCCAGCAGCTTAACTAGCGGGAGGACCCTGTACGAGCAGTACTTC. This translates into CASSLTSGRTLYEQYF.

The chain recombines TRBV28 with TRBJ1-2; D gene unclear. The CDR3 runs to 14 residues. Germline V gene sequence: CDR1 MDHEN, CDR2 SYDVKM. Trimming stripped 4 bases from V and 5 bases from J, with 14 bases between. For the CDR3, the DNA is TGTGCCAGCAGTTCCCCCACTGCCGAGTATGGCTACACCTTC. This translates into CASSSPTAEYGYTF.

V and J are TRBV11-2 and TRBJ2-5; D call uncertain. The germline V gene encodes CDR1 SGHAT and CDR2 FQNNGV. The V end lost 7 bases, the J end lost 5 bases, and 17 bases lay between the germline ends. This CDR3 comprises 14 residues. The CDR3, as DNA: TGTGCCAGCACCCGGCTCGGGCAGCCGGAGACCCAGTACTTC. It encodes CASTRLGQPETQYF.

V usage is TRBV18 and J usage is TRBJ1-6; 7 bases line up with TRBD1. In germline, CDR1 is KGHSH, CDR2 LQKENI. V lost 4 bases and J lost 5; bases outside the gene matches: 11. There are 17 residues in the CDR3. CDR3 amino acids: CASSRVPSTGNNSPLHF. The CDR3 coding sequence is TGTGCCAGCTCACGTGTCCCCTCGACAGGGAATAATTCACCCCTCCACTTT.

V gene TRBV5-1 combines with J gene TRBJ2-2; D remains unclear. Trimming stripped 4 bases from V and 3 bases from J, with 13 bases between. This CDR3 has 15 residues. The germline V gene has CDR1 SGHRS and CDR2 YFSETQ. The CDR3 DNA is TGCGCCAGCAGCATCCGCCTACCCGACACCGGGGAGCTGTTTTTT. The encoded protein is CASSIRLPDTGELFF.

This chain uses TRBV5-1 with TRBJ2-7, with a possible D match to TRBD2 (6 bases). This CDR3 is built from 12 residues. Germline-derived CDR1 and CDR2 are SGHRS and YFSETQ. V lost 7 bases, J lost 2 bases, and 10 bases lay in between. CDR3 region: CASSTGAYEQYF. The CDR3 bases are TGCGCCAGCTCTACGGGAGCCTACGAGCAGTACTTC. Complete variable domain (other parts from reference TRBV5-1 and TRBJ2-7): KAGVTQTPRYLIKTRGQQVTLSCSPISGHRSVSWYQQTPGQGLQFLFEYFSETQRNKGNFPGRFSGRQFSNSRSEMNVSTLELGDSALYLCASSTGAYEQYFGPGTRLTVT.

This clone appeared once. The V and J genes are TRBV7-6 and TRBJ2-2; weak D call: TRBD2 (6 bases). This CDR3 spans 15 amino acids. CDR1 SGHVS and CDR2 FNYEAQ come from the germline V gene. Trimming removed 4 bases at V and 7 bases at J, with 16 bases between. As DNA, the CDR3 is TGTGCCAGCAGCTCAGGGACTCCCTTCGTCGGGGAGCTGTTTTTT. Translating gives CASSSGTPFVGELFF.

The chain joins TRBV29-1 to TRBJ2-2; D is perhaps TRBD1 (6 bases). The germline V gene has CDR1 SQVTM and CDR2 ANQGSEA. V was trimmed by 5 bases and J by 0 bases, leaving 7 bases between them. This CDR3 comprises 13 residues. The CDR3, as DNA: TGCAGCGTTACAGGGCCGAACACCGGGGAGCTGTTTTTT. Amino acid sequence: CSVTGPNTGELFF.

This chain connects TRBV7-2 to TRBJ2-1; D is tentatively TRBD1 or TRBD2 (5 bases each). Germline assignment: CDR1 SGHTA and CDR2 FQGNSA. The V and J ends lost 5 bases and 8 bases respectively, with 10 bases between them. The CDR3 spans 12 residues. In nucleotides, the CDR3 is TGTGCCAGCAGCCGACCGGGACATGAGCAGTTCTTC. Its translation is CASSRPGHEQFF.

The chain combines TRBV15 with TRBJ1-5; 9 nucleotides agree with TRBD1. Trimming cost V 0 bases and J 4 bases; bases outside gene matches: 1. The CDR3 is made up of 15 amino acids. CDR1 is LNHNV, CDR2 YYDKDF, per germline (reference sequence). The CDR3 protein is CATSREGTGNQPQHF. Written as DNA, the CDR3 is TGTGCCACCAGCAGAGAAGGGACAGGGAATCAGCCCCAGCATTTT.

This chain uses TRBV7-8 with TRBJ1-1; no firm D call. Germline V lookup: CDR1 SGHVS, CDR2 FQNEAQ. This CDR3 has 13 amino acids. V was shortened by 1 base and J by 4 bases, with 7 bases between the two germline ends. The CDR3 DNA reads TGTGCCAGCAGCTTAGAGCCCAGCACTGAAGCTTTCTTT. Protein product: CASSLEPSTEAFF.

V is TRBV6-6 and J is TRBJ2-1; 8 bases map to TRBD2. V was pared by 6 bases and J by 3 bases, with 7 bases of the junction left unmatched. CDR3 length equals 15 residues. In germline, CDR1 is MNHNY, CDR2 SVGAGI (reference sequence). CDR3 bases: TGTGCCAGCAGCTCCTCGGGGGGGGTCTACAATGAGCAGTTCTTC. It codes for CASSSSGGVYNEQFF.

This sequence joins TRBV5-4 and TRBJ2-3; D gene unclear. V lost 4 bases and J lost 0, with 3 bases in between. The CDR3 loop spans 12 amino acids. Germline V gene sequence: CDR1 SGHNT, CDR2 YYREEE (reference sequence). In DNA form, the CDR3 reads TGTGCCAGCAGCCGTAGCACAGATACGCAGTATTTT. Translated: CASSRSTDTQYF.

The genes are TRBV10-3 and TRBJ2-6, with a weak D call TRBD1 (6 bases). Germline values: CDR1 ENHRY, CDR2 SYGVKD. V dropped 4 bases and J dropped 0 bases, with 13 bases sitting between them. This CDR3 has 17 amino acids. DNA of the CDR3: TGTGCCATCAGTGTAGACAGGCTCCACTCTGGGGCCAACGTCCTGACTTTC. Residues: CAISVDRLHSGANVLTF.

The chain couples TRBV4-1 to TRBJ2-7; 7 bases map to TRBD1. The V and J ends lost 4 bases and 2 bases, in that order; junction bases with no gene match: 5. CDR1 is MGHRA, CDR2 YSYEKL, per germline. This CDR3 is 14 amino acids long. In DNA form, the CDR3 reads TGCGCCAGCAGCCCCCACGACAGGGCCTACGAGCAGTACTTC. As protein: CASSPHDRAYEQYF.